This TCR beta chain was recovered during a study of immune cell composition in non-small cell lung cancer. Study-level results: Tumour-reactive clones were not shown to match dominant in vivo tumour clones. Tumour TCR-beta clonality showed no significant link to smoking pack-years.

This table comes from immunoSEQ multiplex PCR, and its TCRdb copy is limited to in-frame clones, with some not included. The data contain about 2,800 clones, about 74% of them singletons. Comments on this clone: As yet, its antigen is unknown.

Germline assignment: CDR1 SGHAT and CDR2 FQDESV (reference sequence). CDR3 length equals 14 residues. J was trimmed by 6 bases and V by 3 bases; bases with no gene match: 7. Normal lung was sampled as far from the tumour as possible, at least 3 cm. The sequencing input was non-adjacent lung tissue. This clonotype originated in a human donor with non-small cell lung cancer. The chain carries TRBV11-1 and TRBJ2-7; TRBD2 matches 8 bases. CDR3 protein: CASSFSGERIEQYF. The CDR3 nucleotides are TGTGCCAGCAGCTTTAGCGGGGAAAGAATCGAGCAGTACTTC.